The 17 T cell receptor beta chains listed next were all sequenced from one sample in a study of regulatory T cells in long-lasting Graves disease. Time point noted: persistent/refractory GD, antithyroid drugs over 5 years with positive TRAb. Scientists built the TCR library using RNA that was extracted from PBMCs. Library construction for TCR beta used iRepertoire HTBI primers and Arm-PCR of CDR3 regions. One entry per CDR3 protein, called by TCRdb with MiXCR from the multiplex PCR reads. Among some 280,000 distinct CDR3 sequences, around 23% were seen once, and the ten largest hold just over 55%. Specimen: peripheral blood mononuclear cells (PBMCs), collected when the disease was refractory, from a patient treated with antithyroid drugs. Every receptor here comes from a female donor with Graves disease.

This clonotype was seen a few times. The J gene is TRBJ2-7, the V gene TRBV9; D unclear. Germline V gene data show CDR1 as SGDLS and CDR2 as YYNGEE. V was trimmed by 1 base and J by 2 bases, leaving 10 bases between them. The CDR3 consists of 14 residues. For the CDR3, the DNA is TGTGCCAGCAGCGTAACGGCCAACCCCTACGAGCAGTACTTC. This codes for CASSVTANPYEQYF.

This clonotype was picked up a small number of times. The chain employs TRBV9 and TRBJ2-5; D is perhaps TRBD1 or TRBD2 (6 bases each). The V gene lost 4 bases and the J gene lost 5 bases, with 15 bases spanning the gap. This CDR3 region has 14 residues. The germline V gene encodes CDR1 SGDLS and CDR2 YYNGEE. Written as DNA, the CDR3 is TGTGCCAGCAGCCCCTCCGGGGGCCGGGAGACCCAGTACTTC. Residues: CASSPSGGRETQYF.

Many counts were recorded for this clonotype. The chain is built from TRBV28 and TRBJ1-6; 7 bases fit TRBD1. The CDR3 is made up of 15 amino acids. V trimming: 4 bases; J trimming: 6 bases; junction bases outside the gene matches: 6. In germline, CDR1 is MDHEN, CDR2 SYDVKM. This chain's CDR3 is CASSSNRDSNSPLHF. In nucleotides, the CDR3 is TGTGCCAGCAGTTCAAACCGGGACAGTAATTCACCCCTCCACTTT.

J is TRBJ2-5 and V is TRBV12-3 or TRBV12-4, with D possibly TRBD2 on 6 matching bases. Trimming shortened V by 6 bases and J by 5 bases, and 19 bases separated the two germline ends. The CDR3 spans 15 residues. The CDR3 sequence: CASSMDGSGWETQYF. The CDR3 DNA is TGTGCCAGCAGCATGGATGGGAGCGGGTGGGAGACCCAGTACTTC.

The gene calls are TRBV25-1 and TRBJ1-2; D may be TRBD1 (5 bases). CDR1 and CDR2 (germline): MGHDK, SYGVNS. Trimming took 4 bases from V and 6 from J, leaving 6 bases between them. CDR3 size: 11 residues. DNA of the CDR3: TGTGCCAGCAGTGGAGGGGATGGCTACACCTTC. Translated, it gives CASSGGDGYTF.

Many counts were recorded for this clonotype. This chain links TRBV5-5 with TRBJ1-1; 7 bases fit TRBD1. The V gene end was trimmed by 4 bases and the J gene end by 1 base; junction bases not matched to a gene: 4. This CDR3 is built from 14 residues. Per the germline V gene, CDR1 is SGHKS and CDR2 is YYEKEE (reference sequence). CDR3 residues: CASSPGTENTEAFF. The CDR3 DNA reads as TGTGCCAGCAGCCCGGGGACAGAGAACACTGAAGCTTTCTTT. The complete variable domain, with remaining parts taken from reference TRBV5-5 and TRBJ1-1, reads DAGVTQSPTHLIKTRGQQVTLRCSPISGHKSVSWYQQVLGQGPQFIFQYYEKEERGRGNFPDRFSARQFPNYSSELNVNALLLGDSALYLCASSPGTENTEAFFGQGTRLTVV.

The chain is built from TRBV7-9 and TRBJ2-2; no firm D call. V lost 2 bases and J 0 bases, leaving 7 bases between the germline ends. The CDR3 extends over 15 amino acids. CDR1 is SEHNR and CDR2 is FQNEAQ in the germline V gene (reference sequence). The CDR3 bases are TGTGCCAGCAGCTTAAACGGCCCGAACACCGGGGAGCTGTTTTTT. Amino acid sequence: CASSLNGPNTGELFF.

The chain uses TRBV18 and TRBJ2-3; D ambiguous. CDR3 length: 14 residues. CDR1 and CDR2 from the germline V gene are KGHSH and LQKENI. Trimming shortened V by 2 bases and J by 2 bases, and 8 bases separated the two germline ends. The CDR3 DNA sequence: TGTGCCAGCTCACCATTGGAGCTCACAGATACGCAGTATTTT. Amino acid sequence: CASSPLELTDTQYF.

V gene TRBV9 combines with J gene TRBJ1-3; D call uncertain. V was cut by 3 bases and J by 0 bases, with 10 bases left in between. Germline V CDR1 and CDR2: SGDLS, YYNGEE. The CDR3 runs 15 residues. CDR3 amino acids: CASSGRAFSGNTIYF. CDR3 bases: TGTGCCAGCAGCGGACGGGCATTCTCTGGAAACACCATATATTTT.

This clonotype was recorded at least ten times. The chain carries TRBV7-2 and TRBJ2-7; 8 bases map to TRBD1. Germline CDR1 reads SGHTA; CDR2 reads FQGNSA. This CDR3 is built from 13 residues. The V segment lost 5 bases and the J segment 4 bases; nucleotides outside the gene matches: 4. The CDR3 loop is CASSPYRGYEQYF. CDR3 DNA: TGTGCCAGCAGCCCGTACAGGGGGTACGAGCAGTACTTC. Based on the CDR3 plus reference TRBV7-2 and TRBJ2-7, the full variable domain is GAGVSQSPSNKVTEKGKDVELRCDPISGHTALYWYRQSLGQGLEFLIYFQGNSAPDKSGLPSDRFSAERTGGSVSTLTIQRTQQEDSAVYLCASSPYRGYEQYFGPGTRLTVT.

Here the CDR3 reads CASMTVMNTEAFF. The CDR3 bases are TGTGCCAGCATGACAGTAATGAACACTGAAGCTTTCTTT. The chain recombines TRBV28 with TRBJ1-1; TRBD1 might be the D (5 bases). V was trimmed by 7 bases and J by 0 bases, leaving 9 bases between them. CDR3 length: 13 amino acids. Germline CDR1 and CDR2: MDHEN and SYDVKM. Together with reference TRBV28 and TRBJ1-1, the CDR3 gives the full variable domain: DVKVTQSSRYLVKRTGEKVFLECVQDMDHENMFWYRQDPGLGLRLIYFSYDVKMKEKGDIPEGYSVSREKKERFSLILESASTNQTSMYLCASMTVMNTEAFFGQGTRLTVV.

The sample holds many counts of this clonotype. This sequence joins TRBV28 and TRBJ1-2; TRBD1 matches 8 bases. V lost 5 bases to trimming and J lost 8 bases; unmatched junction nucleotides: 7. The germline V gene has CDR1 MDHEN and CDR2 SYDVKM. CDR3 length: 13 residues. The chain's CDR3 is CASSRQGMDGYTF. The CDR3, as DNA: TGTGCCAGCAGTAGACAGGGGATGGACGGCTACACCTTC.

This clonotype has only a few counts. The chain employs TRBV6-2 or TRBV6-3 and TRBJ2-7; 11 nucleotides align to TRBD2. After removal of 1 base from V and 4 bases from J, the junction contained 3 bases not matched to a gene. The CDR3 extends over 15 amino acids. Germline loops: CDR1 MNHEY, CDR2 SVGEGT. This CDR3 reads CASSYLGTSGYEQYF. The CDR3 nucleotides are TGTGCCAGCAGTTACTTGGGGACTAGCGGTTACGAGCAGTACTTC.

The J gene is TRBJ2-1, the V gene TRBV5-1, with D perhaps given as TRBD1 or TRBD2 (6 bases each). CDR3 length equals 14 residues. CDR1 and CDR2 from the germline V gene are SGHRS and YFSETQ. Trimming cost V 0 bases and J 7 bases, with 11 bases left between them. The CDR3: CASSLGEGGNEQFF. CDR3 nucleotide sequence: TGCGCCAGCAGCTTGGGTGAAGGGGGGAATGAGCAGTTCTTC.

J is TRBJ1-5 and V is TRBV10-3; TRBD1 matches 10 bases. Germline CDR1 and CDR2: ENHRY and SYGVKD. This CDR3 has 13 residues. V shed 10 bases and J 6 bases; nucleotides not matched to a gene: 6. The CDR3: CATRQGAGQPQHF. In nucleotides, the CDR3 is TGTGCCACGAGACAGGGGGCGGGTCAGCCCCAGCATTTT.

The chain couples TRBV4-2 to TRBJ2-5, with 7 bases that match TRBD1. CDR3 length: 15 amino acids. Per the germline V gene, CDR1 is LGHNA and CDR2 is YNFKEQ. V lost 3 bases and J lost 4; bases outside the gene matches: 8. The CDR3 nucleotides read TGTGCCAGCAGCCATCAGACAGGGACAATAGAGACCCAGTACTTC. As protein: CASSHQTGTIETQYF.

This chain connects TRBV29-1 to TRBJ1-2; D remains unclear. The V end lost 4 bases, the J end lost 0 bases, and 6 bases lay between the germline ends. Germline V lookup: CDR1 SQVTM, CDR2 ANQGSEA. The length of the CDR3 is 12 residues. The CDR3 here is CSVATSNYGYTF. DNA of the CDR3: TGCAGCGTTGCCACTTCTAACTATGGCTACACCTTC.